This passage covers 28 T cell receptor beta chains from one sample sequenced in a study of CD4+ T cells in melanoma (dated 2022 in TCRdb). Library generation was performed with the immunoSEQ multiplex PCR assay. This immuneACCESS table, as held by TCRdb, lists in-frame sequences with V and J called but not all clones. Of the missing ones, under half trace to an unresolved V gene in checked studies; the others have no known cause. The sample table records around 7,100 clones; about 56% of these occur just once. The ten biggest clones cover 15% to 20% of the sample. Sequencing input: cells from a culture (not recorded whether cultured in vitro). These receptors all stem from a human donor with melanoma.

The J gene is TRBJ2-2, the V gene TRBV18; 9 bases line up with TRBD1. V shed 2 bases and J 4 bases; nucleotides not matched to a gene: 5. The CDR3 is 16 residues long. The germline V gene has CDR1 KGHSH and CDR2 LQKENI. In DNA, the CDR3 is TGTGCCAGCTCACCAGCGGGACAGGGCTCCACCGGGGAGCTGTTTTTT. This sequence encodes CASSPAGQGSTGELFF.

V gene TRBV9 combines with J gene TRBJ2-1, with 9 nucleotides matching TRBD2. The CDR3 sequence is 15 residues long. V gave up 7 bases and J gave up 8 bases; unmatched junction bases: 13. The germline V gene has CDR1 SGDLS and CDR2 YYNGEE. The CDR3 loop is CASAKGGGAYDEQFF. The CDR3, as DNA: TGTGCCAGCGCCAAGGGCGGGGGGGCTTATGATGAGCAGTTCTTC.

This chain uses TRBV2 with TRBJ1-2, with D maybe TRBD1 (6 bases). The germline gives CDR1 SNHLY, CDR2 FYNNEI. The CDR3 loop spans 14 amino acids. Trimming shortened V by 3 bases and J by 9 bases, and 17 bases separated the two germline ends. The CDR3 bases are TGTGCCAGCAGTGAGACGTGGGGGCTGGTAAGCTACACCTTC. The encoded protein is CASSETWGLVSYTF.

The V gene is TRBV7-6, the J gene TRBJ1-1, with D unclear. V was clipped by 1 base and J by 6 bases, with 9 bases between them. Germline CDR1 reads SGHVS; CDR2 reads FNYEAQ. This CDR3 is 13 amino acids long. CDR3 sequence reads: CASSLVGVAEAFF. CDR3 DNA sequence: TGTGCCAGCAGCTTAGTTGGGGTCGCTGAAGCTTTCTTT.

The rearrangement links TRBV7-3 to TRBJ2-1; tentatively, D is TRBD2 (6 bases). This CDR3 has 17 residues. Deletions cut 1 base from V and 4 bases from J, with 17 bases between. The germline gives CDR1 SGHTA, CDR2 FQGTGA. The DNA for the CDR3 is TGTGCCAGCAGCTTAAGGGGAGGCCCAGGGAGGTACAATGAGCAGTTCTTC. It is translated as CASSLRGGPGRYNEQFF. Complete variable domain (other parts from reference TRBV7-3 and TRBJ2-1): GAGVSQTPSNKVTEKGKYVELRCDPISGHTALYWYRQSLGQGPEFLIYFQGTGAADDSGLPNDRFFAVRPEGSVSTLKIQRTERGDSAVYLCASSLRGGPGRYNEQFFGPGTRLTVL.

The V gene is TRBV30, the J gene TRBJ1-1; D unclear. Between the trimmed V and J ends, which lost 2 bases and 7 bases, there was a span of 8 bases. The germline V gene encodes CDR1 GTSNPN and CDR2 SVGIG (reference sequence). The CDR3 totals 11 residues. The CDR3 nucleotides are TGTGCCTGGAGTCACAGACGTGAAGCTTTCTTT. Translated: CAWSHRREAFF. Filled out from reference TRBV30 and TRBJ1-1, the complete variable domain reads SQTIHQWPATLVQPVGSPLSLECTVEGTSNPNLYWYRQAAGRGLQLLFYSVGIGQISSEVPQNLSASRPQDRQFILSSKKLLLSDSGFYLCAWSHRREAFFGQGTRLTVV.

The chain carries TRBV19 and TRBJ1-5, with D unresolved. The CDR3 loop spans 13 amino acids. Trimming left V 5 bases short and J 1 base short, with 6 bases between. Germline CDR1 is LNHDA and CDR2 is SQIVND (reference sequence). The CDR3 region is CASSPESNQPQHF. CDR3 DNA: TGTGCCAGTAGTCCAGAGAGCAATCAGCCCCAGCATTTT.

This clone was counted only a few times. The chain is built from TRBV7-9 and TRBJ1-4; D gene ambiguous. The ends were cut back, 1 base at V and 0 bases at J, with 6 bases in the middle. The CDR3 is 15 residues long. Germline V lookup: CDR1 SEHNR, CDR2 FQNEAQ (reference sequence). In nucleotides, the CDR3 is TGTGCCAGCAGCTTAGTTTCTGCAACTAATGAAAAACTGTTTTTT. As protein: CASSLVSATNEKLFF. Based on the CDR3 plus reference TRBV7-9 and TRBJ1-4, the full variable domain is DTGVSQNPRHKITKRGQNVTFRCDPISEHNRLYWYRQTLGQGPEFLTYFQNEAQLEKSRLLSDRFSAERPKGSFSTLEIQRTEQGDSAMYLCASSLVSATNEKLFFGSGTQLSVL.

V is TRBV6-6 and J is TRBJ1-2; TRBD1 aligns across 7 bases. Germline-derived CDR1 and CDR2 are MNHNY and SVGAGI (reference sequence). The CDR3 has 11 amino acids. Trimming at V came to 6 bases and at J to 8 bases, leaving 3 bases not matched to a gene. CDR3 in DNA: TGTGCCAGCAGGGGGACAGCCGGCTACACCTTC. Protein product: CASRGTAGYTF.

The chain employs TRBV4-1 and TRBJ1-2; tentatively, D is TRBD1 (5 bases). V lost 1 base and J lost 6, with 15 bases in between. The CDR3 has 15 residues. The germline gives CDR1 MGHRA, CDR2 YSYEKL. The chain's CDR3 is CASSQGPWGEDGYTF. CDR3 DNA: TGCGCCAGCAGCCAAGGACCCTGGGGGGAGGATGGCTACACCTTC.

V and J are TRBV13 and TRBJ1-1; TRBD1 is a possible D gene (5 bases). Trimming cost V 5 bases and J 3 bases, with 13 bases left between them. The germline CDR1 and CDR2 sequences are PRHDT and FYEKMQ (reference sequence). This CDR3 spans 14 amino acids. The CDR3 region is CASSGHLADTEAFF. The CDR3 DNA reads TGTGCCAGCAGCGGACACTTAGCGGACACTGAAGCTTTCTTT. The full variable domain, its missing parts supplied by reference TRBV13 and TRBJ1-1, is AAGVIQSPRHLIKEKRETATLKCYPIPRHDTVYWYQQGPGQDPQFLISFYEKMQSDKGSIPDRFSAQQFSDYHSELNMSSLELGDSALYFCASSGHLADTEAFFGQGTRLTVV.

The chain has TRBV11-2 and TRBJ2-7, with 9 bases fitting TRBD1. With 0 bases clipped from V and 4 bases from J, the junction kept 10 bases outside the gene matches. The CDR3 covers 17 residues. CDR1 is SGHAT, CDR2 FQNNGV, per germline. The CDR3: CASSLDVGQGIPYEQYF. Here the CDR3 DNA reads TGTGCCAGCAGCTTAGATGTGGGACAGGGAATCCCATACGAGCAGTACTTC.

The chain has TRBV30 and TRBJ1-4; D perhaps matches TRBD1 (6 bases). Trimming left V 3 bases short and J 5 bases short, with 10 bases between. From germline, CDR1 is GTSNPN and CDR2 SVGIG (reference sequence). The CDR3 loop spans 13 amino acids. Written as DNA, the CDR3 is TGTGCCTGGAGCAAACAGGGAAATGAAAAACTGTTTTTT. Its protein is CAWSKQGNEKLFF.

The chain combines TRBV2 with TRBJ1-1, with D perhaps TRBD1 (5 bases). Trimming took off 7 bases at V and 8 bases at J, with 17 bases between the two ends. Per germline, CDR1 SNHLY and CDR2 FYNNEI. CDR3 size: 13 residues. The CDR3 reads CASTWGSFQEAFF. The CDR3 nucleotides read TGTGCCAGCACCTGGGGGAGTTTTCAGGAAGCTTTCTTT.

The chain uses TRBV2 and TRBJ2-5; D not resolved. Deletions cut 4 bases from V and 4 bases from J, with 1 base between. The CDR3 runs 10 residues. Germline V gene data show CDR1 as SNHLY and CDR2 as FYNNEI. The CDR3 nucleotides are TGTGCCAGCAGTGTAGAGACCCAGTACTTC. It translates to CASSVETQYF.

This clone was counted between two and nine times. The chain carries TRBV5-1 and TRBJ1-2, with D maybe TRBD1 (5 bases). Germline V gene data show CDR1 as SGHRS and CDR2 as YFSETQ. The V end lost 0 bases, the J end lost 4 bases, and 10 bases lay between the germline ends. The CDR3 is made up of 14 amino acids. The CDR3 DNA is TGCGCCAGCAGCTTGGAAGGAGGGACCTATGGCTACACCTTC. It is translated as CASSLEGGTYGYTF.

This chain joins TRBV6-1 and TRBJ2-7; D uncertain. Germline V lookup: CDR1 MNHNS, CDR2 SASEGT. Deletions cut 1 base from V and 1 base from J, with 8 bases between. The length of the CDR3 is 14 residues. As DNA, the CDR3 is TGTGCCAGCAGTGAAGAGGCGGATTCCTACGAGCAGTACTTC. Protein product: CASSEEADSYEQYF.

This clone has a handful of counts. The chain has TRBV6-1 and TRBJ1-5, with D possibly TRBD1 on 5 matching bases. The CDR3 length is 15 residues. V lost 5 bases, J lost 1 base, and 12 bases lay in between. Germline V CDR1 and CDR2: MNHNS, SASEGT. The chain's CDR3 is CASSRDRVSNQPQHF. The CDR3 DNA sequence: TGTGCCAGCAGTCGGGACCGAGTAAGCAATCAGCCCCAGCATTTT.

The gene calls are TRBV4-1 and TRBJ2-6; D remains ambiguous. Trimming cost V 5 bases and J 2 bases, with 10 bases left between them. The CDR3 is 15 residues long. Germline V gene data show CDR1 as MGHRA and CDR2 as YSYEKL. CDR3 in DNA: TGCGCCAGCAGCGAACAAGCAGCTGGGGCCAACGTCCTGACTTTC. Translation gives CASSEQAAGANVLTF.

The chain joins TRBV5-6 to TRBJ2-2; D not resolved. V was pared by 4 bases and J by 0 bases, with 7 bases between. The CDR3 covers 14 residues. From germline, CDR1 is SGHDT and CDR2 YYEEEE. The CDR3 loop is CASSRPTNTGELFF. CDR3 coding DNA: TGTGCCAGCAGCCGACCGACGAACACCGGGGAGCTGTTTTTT.

In its sample, this clone was seen a few times. J is TRBJ1-2 and V is TRBV9; no definite D call. The CDR3 has 12 residues. Germline V gene sequence: CDR1 SGDLS, CDR2 YYNGEE. The V gene lost 4 bases and the J gene lost 8 bases, with 12 bases spanning the gap. The CDR3 loop reads CASSPGGGGYTF. DNA for the CDR3: TGTGCCAGCAGCCCCGGTGGAGGGGGCTACACCTTC.

This rearrangement joins TRBV6-1 to TRBJ1-2; D uncertain. Trimming removed 10 bases at V and 2 bases at J, with 17 bases between. Germline values: CDR1 MNHNS, CDR2 SASEGT. CDR3 size: 14 residues. CDR3 region: CATLPSGRNYGYTF. The DNA of the CDR3 is TGTGCCACCCTCCCATCCGGACGGAACTATGGCTACACCTTC.

There are a few counts of this clone. The J gene is TRBJ2-3, the V gene TRBV5-1, with D possibly called TRBD1 or TRBD2 (5 bases each). V shed 4 bases and J shed 4 bases, with 13 bases lying between them. The CDR3 extends over 14 amino acids. In germline, CDR1 is SGHRS, CDR2 YFSETQ. The CDR3 DNA follows: TGCGCCAGCAGCCGGAGCCGAGGGGCAGATACGCAGTATTTT. This translates into CASSRSRGADTQYF.

The chain uses TRBV7-8 and TRBJ1-1; TRBD1 is a possible D gene (5 bases). Between the trimmed V and J ends, which lost 1 base and 5 bases, there was a span of 11 bases. From germline, CDR1 is SGHVS and CDR2 FQNEAQ. The CDR3 covers 14 residues. The CDR3 nucleotides read TGTGCCAGCAGCTTAGAACGGAGGGGAACTGAAGCTTTCTTT. This sequence encodes CASSLERRGTEAFF.

The chain is built from TRBV9 and TRBJ1-1, with D tentatively TRBD1 (6 bases). Between the trimmed V and J ends, which lost 4 bases and 0 bases, there was a span of 13 bases. The CDR3 is 15 amino acids. Germline lookup yields CDR1 SGDLS and CDR2 YYNGEE. CDR3 DNA: TGTGCCAGCAGCAAGGACAGTTGGATGAACACTGAAGCTTTCTTT. This encodes CASSKDSWMNTEAFF.

The chain uses TRBV18 and TRBJ1-5; 7 positions agree with TRBD1. The CDR3 sequence is 17 residues long. After removal of 3 bases from V and 0 bases from J, the junction contained 8 bases not matched to a gene. Germline V gene sequence: CDR1 KGHSH, CDR2 LQKENI. The CDR3 spells CASSPTGPDYSNQPQHF. CDR3 in DNA: TGTGCCAGCTCACCGACAGGGCCCGATTATAGCAATCAGCCCCAGCATTTT.

The chain recombines TRBV4-1 with TRBJ1-4, with D perhaps matching TRBD1 (5 bases). CDR3 length equals 17 residues. Trimming took off 3 bases at V and 0 bases at J, with 14 bases between the two ends. Looked up from germline, CDR1 is MGHRA and CDR2 is YSYEKL. Here the CDR3 reads CASSQSSTAPTNEKLFF. The CDR3 coding sequence is TGCGCCAGCAGCCAGAGCTCGACAGCGCCAACTAATGAAAAACTGTTTTTT.

V and J are TRBV2 and TRBJ1-3, with D possibly being TRBD1 (5 bases). V lost 3 bases and J lost 0, with 12 bases in between. The germline V gene encodes CDR1 SNHLY and CDR2 FYNNEI. This CDR3 contains 16 residues. DNA of the CDR3: TGTGCCAGCAGTGAGGGGCAGTCCCTCTCTGGAAACACCATATATTTT. Its protein is CASSEGQSLSGNTIYF.